This T cell receptor (beta chain) was obtained from a study of blood T cell repertoires in COVID-19. This clone was detected only a few times. CDR1 and CDR2 (germline): SGHRS, YFSETQ. The CDR3 spans 15 residues. J was trimmed by 10 bases and V by 1 base; bases with no gene match: 7. In the authors' methods: Scientists estimated how many nucleated cells there were by amplifying reference gene primers. The method was immunoSEQ multiplex PCR; TCRdb's version includes in-frame clones alone and lacks a portion of them. For V, J and clone size, that table is used; D and trimming come from the DNA. The data show about 52,000 clones, around 82% seen once.

This chain joins TRBV5-1 and TRBJ1-6; the match to TRBD1 covers 8 bases. This sequence originates from a woman aged 80 or older with COVID-19, enrolled during active disease. The sequenced sample was peripheral blood. The DNA for the CDR3 is TGCGCCAGCAGCTTGACAGGGGGGAAGGAGTCACCCCTCCACTTT. As protein: CASSLTGGKESPLHF.